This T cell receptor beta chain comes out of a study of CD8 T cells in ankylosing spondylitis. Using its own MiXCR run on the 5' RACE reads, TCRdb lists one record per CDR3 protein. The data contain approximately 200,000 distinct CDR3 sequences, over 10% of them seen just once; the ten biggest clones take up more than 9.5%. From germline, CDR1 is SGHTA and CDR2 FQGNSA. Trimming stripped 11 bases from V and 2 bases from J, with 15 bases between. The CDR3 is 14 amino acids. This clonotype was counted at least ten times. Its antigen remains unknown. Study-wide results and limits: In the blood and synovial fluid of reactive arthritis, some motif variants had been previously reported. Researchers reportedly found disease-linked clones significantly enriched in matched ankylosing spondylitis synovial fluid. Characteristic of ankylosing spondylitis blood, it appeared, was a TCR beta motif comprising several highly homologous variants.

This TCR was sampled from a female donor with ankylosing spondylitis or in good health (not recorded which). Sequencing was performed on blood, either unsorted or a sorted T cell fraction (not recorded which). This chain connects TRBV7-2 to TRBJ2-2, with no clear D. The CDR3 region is CASRRPLNTGELFF. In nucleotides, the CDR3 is TGTGCCTCGCGACGGCCGCTCAACACCGGGGAGCTGTTTTTT.